The 13 T cell receptor beta chains reported below all come from one sample, sequenced in a study of blood T cell repertoires in COVID-19. Only in-frame clones appear in the TCRdb table, and some are missing; sequencing was by immunoSEQ multiplex PCR. The sample consists of 83,000 or so clones, roughly four fifths of them appearing once. Sequencing was performed on peripheral blood. The receptors shown here come from a human donor in a cohort sampled during active COVID-19.

The gene calls are TRBV4-1 and TRBJ1-1; D remains unclear. V lost 1 base, J lost 4 bases, and 10 bases lay in between. CDR3 length: 14 amino acids. The V gene's germline CDR1 is MGHRA and CDR2 YSYEKL. CDR3 DNA: TGCGCCAGCAGCCAAGCCGGGAAACTCACTGAAGCTTTCTTT. Encoded protein: CASSQAGKLTEAFF.

The chain has TRBV3-1 (or the pseudogene TRBV3-2) and TRBJ2-7; TRBD1 is a possible D gene (5 bases). Between the trimmed V and J ends, which lost 1 base and 5 bases, there was a span of 18 bases. Germline CDR1 and CDR2: LGHDT and YNNKEL (reference sequence). CDR3 length: 16 amino acids. Here the CDR3 reads CASSQALNAGLNEQYF. CDR3 in DNA: TGTGCCAGCAGCCAAGCGTTGAACGCAGGGTTGAACGAGCAGTACTTC.

V usage is TRBV7-3 and J usage is TRBJ1-6; 8 bases fit TRBD1. Trimming took 5 bases from V and 9 from J; bases not matched to a gene: 6. The germline V gene encodes CDR1 SGHTA and CDR2 FQGTGA. The CDR3 consists of 14 residues. CDR3 DNA: TGTGCCAGCAGCCGGACAGGGACTCTTTCACCCCTCCACTTT. This gives the protein CASSRTGTLSPLHF.

V and J are TRBV5-5 and TRBJ2-5; 9 bases map to TRBD2. The CDR3 has 15 residues. CDR1 and CDR2 (germline): SGHKS, YYEKEE (reference sequence). J was trimmed by 3 bases and V by 4 bases; bases with no gene match: 7. In nucleotides, the CDR3 is TGTGCCAGCAGCGCCCGGGCTAGCGGGGAAGAGACCCAGTACTTC. This codes for CASSARASGEETQYF.

The rearrangement links TRBV19 to TRBJ2-3; maybe TRBD2 (6 bases). The CDR3 covers 15 residues. Trimming cost V 9 bases and J 1 base, with 17 bases left between them. CDR1 and CDR2 from the germline V gene are LNHDA and SQIVND (reference sequence). CDR3 sequence: CASGSWERGTDTQYF. The CDR3 bases are TGTGCCAGCGGCAGCTGGGAGCGGGGCACAGATACGCAGTATTTT. Combining the CDR3 with reference TRBV19 and TRBJ2-3 gives the whole variable domain DGGITQSPKYLFRKEGQNVTLSCEQNLNHDAMYWYRQDPGQGLRLIYYSQIVNDFQKGDIAEGYSVSREKKESFPLTVTSAQKNPTAFYLCASGSWERGTDTQYFGPGTRLTVL.

The CDR3 coding sequence is TGTGCCAGCAGCTTGACAGGGTATCCTTTAGGCAATGAGCAGTTCTTC. As protein: CASSLTGYPLGNEQFF. V usage is TRBV21-1 and J usage is TRBJ2-1; TRBD1, the table's D call, lacks a check against the DNA. TRBV21-1 corresponds to a pseudogene. This CDR3 has 16 amino acids.

J is TRBJ2-2 and V is TRBV5-1; D might be TRBD1 (5 bases). CDR3 length: 15 amino acids. V gave up 4 bases and J gave up 1 base, with 11 bases separating them. Germline CDR1 reads SGHRS; CDR2 reads YFSETQ. CDR3 loop: CASSRRTKNTGELFF. DNA of the CDR3: TGCGCCAGCAGCCGACGGACAAAGAACACCGGGGAGCTGTTTTTT.

CDR3 nucleotides: TGTGCCAGCAGCCGCCAGGTCTCCTATGAAGCTTTCTTT. Translated, it gives CASSRQVSYEAFF. This chain uses TRBV14 with TRBJ1-1; D remains unclear. Per germline, CDR1 SGHDN and CDR2 FVKESK. The CDR3 extends over 13 amino acids. The V end lost 4 bases, the J end lost 7 bases, and 13 bases lay between the germline ends.

The CDR3: CASSSSGTENQPQHF. The CDR3 DNA sequence: TGTGCCAGCAGTTCTTCTGGGACAGAGAATCAGCCCCAGCATTTT. This sequence joins TRBV6-5 and TRBJ1-5; 7 bases agree with TRBD1. Trimming at V came to 4 bases and at J to 4 bases, leaving 7 bases not matched to a gene. CDR1 is MNHEY and CDR2 is SVGAGI in the germline V gene. The CDR3 sequence is 15 residues long.

V usage is TRBV11-2 and J usage is TRBJ2-7, with a weak D call TRBD2 (5 bases). The CDR3 has 12 amino acids. The germline V gene encodes CDR1 SGHAT and CDR2 FQNNGV. Between the trimmed V and J ends, which lost 5 bases and 6 bases, there was a span of 11 bases. CDR3 in amino acids: CASSRLPGEQYF. CDR3 coding DNA: TGTGCCAGCAGCCGACTACCGGGCGAGCAGTACTTC. The whole variable domain, remainder taken from reference TRBV11-2 and TRBJ2-7, is EAGVAQSPRYKIIEKRQSVAFWCNPISGHATLYWYQQILGQGPKLLIQFQNNGVVDDSQLPKDRFSAERLKGVDSTLKIQPAKLEDSAVYLCASSRLPGEQYFGPGTRLTVT.

The chain carries TRBV5-1 and TRBJ2-2, with D possibly matching TRBD1 (6 bases). This CDR3 is 14 amino acids long. Germline lookup yields CDR1 SGHRS and CDR2 YFSETQ. V was trimmed by 4 bases and J by 6 bases, leaving 13 bases between them. This CDR3 reads CASSGQQGAGELFF. CDR3 nucleotides: TGCGCCAGCAGCGGTCAACAGGGAGCCGGGGAGCTGTTTTTT.

As for this clone: The same CDR3 is also encoded by other DNA sequences in this sample. This chain connects TRBV2 to TRBJ2-5; D gene unclear. The CDR3 has 11 amino acids. In germline, CDR1 is SNHLY, CDR2 FYNNEI. Trimming left V 6 bases short and J 5 bases short, with 7 bases between. The CDR3 region is CASSLRETQYF. The CDR3, as DNA: TGTGCCAGCAGCCTGAGGGAGACCCAGTACTTC.

The chain carries TRBV5-6 and TRBJ2-5, with D unresolved. Trimming shortened V by 0 bases and J by 3 bases, and 9 bases separated the two germline ends. The V gene's germline CDR1 is SGHDT and CDR2 YYEEEE. CDR3 length equals 14 residues. The CDR3 coding sequence is TGTGCCAGCAGCTTGGAGTCAACAGAAGAGACCCAGTACTTC. Amino acid sequence: CASSLESTEETQYF.